The 27 T cell receptor beta chains given below trace back to one sample, sequenced in a study of cytomegalovirus exposure and HLA in healthy donors. The study ran its PCR with 60 Vbeta and 13 Jbeta primers. Sequenced by immunoSEQ multiplex PCR; TCRdb stores in-frame clones only, minus some. Of 95,000 to 150,000 clones listed, 80% are singletons. The sequencing input was PBMCs. These receptors were collected from a man between 45 and 60 years old in good health and CMV-seronegative.

The table lists this clone with a count of one. The rearrangement joins TRBV29-1 to TRBJ2-7; 7 bases line up with TRBD2. The trim removed 7 bases at V and 1 base at J, leaving 7 bases unmatched. The germline CDR1 and CDR2 sequences are SQVTM and ANQGSEA. This CDR3 contains 13 residues. The DNA of the CDR3 is TGCAGCGCAAGCACGGGGGGATCCTACGAGCAGTACTTC. This encodes CSASTGGSYEQYF.

The chain recombines TRBV30 with TRBJ1-2; D remains unclear. V lost 3 bases, J lost 6 bases, and 14 bases lay in between. The CDR3 loop spans 13 amino acids. CDR1 GTSNPN and CDR2 SVGIG come from the germline V gene (reference sequence). The CDR3 here is CAWRSHSGDGYTF. CDR3 nucleotide sequence: TGTGCCTGGAGAAGTCACAGCGGGGATGGCTACACCTTC.

The genes are TRBV5-6 and TRBJ2-1, with TRBD2 identical over 12 bases. Trimming took 3 bases from V and 3 from J; bases not matched to a gene: 10. CDR3 length equals 18 residues. CDR1 and CDR2 (germline): SGHDT, YYEEEE. CDR3 sequence: CASSSRTSGTFFYNEQFF. In nucleotides, the CDR3 is TGTGCCAGCAGCTCAAGGACTAGCGGGACTTTCTTCTACAATGAGCAGTTCTTC.

The rearrangement uses TRBV4-3 and TRBJ1-5, with TRBD1 matching 10 bases. The germline V gene encodes CDR1 LGHNA and CDR2 YSLEER. The CDR3 is 15 amino acids. Trimming cost V 3 bases and J 4 bases; bases outside gene matches: 3. The CDR3 DNA reads TGCGCCAGCAGCCAGGGGACAGGGGAAAATCAGCCCCAGCATTTT. It codes for CASSQGTGENQPQHF.

The chain couples TRBV7-6 to TRBJ2-3; maybe TRBD1 (6 bases). With 3 bases removed from V and 6 bases from J, the gap between germline ends came to 19 bases. The CDR3 has 16 residues. The V gene's germline CDR1 is SGHVS and CDR2 FNYEAQ. This CDR3 is CASSLFGEGQGDTQYF. In DNA form, the CDR3 reads TGTGCCAGCAGCTTGTTTGGAGAGGGTCAGGGGGATACGCAGTATTTT.

The chain joins TRBV30 to TRBJ1-6; no clear D. Germline loops: CDR1 GTSNPN, CDR2 SVGIG (reference sequence). CDR3 size: 14 residues. Trimming cost V 0 bases and J 9 bases, with 12 bases left between them. The CDR3 here is CAWSVPDLGSPLHF. DNA for the CDR3: TGTGCCTGGAGTGTACCCGACCTAGGTTCACCCCTCCACTTT. Variable domain in full (rest from reference TRBV30 and TRBJ1-6): SQTIHQWPATLVQPVGSPLSLECTVEGTSNPNLYWYRQAAGRGLQLLFYSVGIGQISSEVPQNLSASRPQDRQFILSSKKLLLSDSGFYLCAWSVPDLGSPLHFGNGTRLTVT.

The gene calls are TRBV7-3 and TRBJ2-2; a possible D gene is TRBD1 (6 bases). The V end was cut by 0 bases, the J end by 2 bases, with 10 bases between. The germline gives CDR1 SGHTA, CDR2 FQGTGA. This CDR3 spans 16 amino acids. The CDR3 spells CASSLTGQINTGELFF. In DNA, the CDR3 is TGTGCCAGCAGCTTAACGGGACAAATTAACACCGGGGAGCTGTTTTTT.

This clone came up once. V and J are TRBV9 and TRBJ2-2, with unresolved D. Trimming took off 1 base at V and 1 base at J, with 11 bases between the two ends. There are 16 residues in the CDR3. Germline V gene data show CDR1 as SGDLS and CDR2 as YYNGEE. The CDR3 DNA reads as TGTGCCAGCAGCGTAAGCGCGAACCTGAACACCGGGGAGCTGTTTTTT. Translating gives CASSVSANLNTGELFF.

The gene calls are TRBV6-5 and TRBJ2-7, with 13 bases fitting TRBD2. Germline CDR1 is MNHEY and CDR2 is SVGAGI. The V segment lost 6 bases and the J segment 4 bases; nucleotides outside the gene matches: 6. This CDR3 has 15 residues. CDR3 residues: CASSPTSGREYEQYF. CDR3 DNA sequence: TGTGCCAGCAGCCCTACTAGCGGGAGGGAATACGAGCAGTACTTC.

On this clone: The same CDR3 arises from other DNA sequences in this sample as well. J is TRBJ2-7 and V is TRBV28; 8 bases map to TRBD1. The length of the CDR3 is 13 residues. Germline V gene lookup returns CDR1 MDHEN and CDR2 SYDVKM. V shed 3 bases and J 3 bases; nucleotides not matched to a gene: 1. The CDR3 nucleotides are TGTGCCAGCAGTTTGGACAGGGTCTACGAGCAGTACTTC. Amino acids: CASSLDRVYEQYF.

A single count supports this clone. The chain joins TRBV28 to TRBJ1-2; D unclear. CDR3 length: 13 amino acids. V lost 4 bases and J lost 8, with 14 bases in between. Germline V gene data show CDR1 as MDHEN and CDR2 as SYDVKM. The CDR3 bases are TGTGCCAGCAGTTCGACACCCAAGACGGGCTACACCTTC. Protein: CASSSTPKTGYTF.

This rearrangement joins TRBV5-5 to TRBJ2-7, with 8 bases that match TRBD1. V lost 2 bases to trimming and J lost 4 bases; unmatched junction nucleotides: 5. CDR1 is SGHKS, CDR2 YYEKEE, per germline (reference sequence). This CDR3 has 14 residues. DNA for the CDR3: TGTGCCAGCAGCTTCGGACAGGGACGGTACGAGCAGTACTTC. Its translation: CASSFGQGRYEQYF. Variable domain in full (rest from reference TRBV5-5 and TRBJ2-7): DAGVTQSPTHLIKTRGQQVTLRCSPISGHKSVSWYQQVLGQGPQFIFQYYEKEERGRGNFPDRFSARQFPNYSSELNVNALLLGDSALYLCASSFGQGRYEQYFGPGTRLTVT.

The V call is TRBV19, the J call TRBJ2-5, with 8 bases that match TRBD2. CDR3 length: 13 residues. CDR1 and CDR2 from the germline V gene are LNHDA and SQIVND (reference sequence). Trimming took 5 bases from V and 4 from J; bases not matched to a gene: 3. The CDR3: CASSPGGGETQYF. As DNA, the CDR3 is TGTGCCAGTAGTCCGGGAGGGGGAGAGACCCAGTACTTC.

The chain is built from TRBV6-5 and TRBJ2-3; D not certain. Germline lookup yields CDR1 MNHEY and CDR2 SVGAGI. The CDR3 is 14 residues long. The germline V and J ends were trimmed by 6 bases and 1 base, with 11 bases remaining between them. CDR3 sequence: CASSLRGRTDTQYF. For the CDR3, the DNA is TGTGCCAGCAGCCTAAGAGGTCGCACAGATACGCAGTATTTT.

The chain combines TRBV10-3 with TRBJ2-3, with 7 bases fitting TRBD1. CDR1 ENHRY and CDR2 SYGVKD come from the germline V gene. Trimming took 6 bases from V and 2 from J; bases not matched to a gene: 5. This CDR3 contains 14 residues. The CDR3 region has the DNA TGTGCCATCAGCCGGGACAGACACACAGATACGCAGTATTTT. Its protein product is CAISRDRHTDTQYF.

The chain has TRBV11-2 and TRBJ2-7, with 13 bases aligning to TRBD2. The CDR3 is 16 amino acids. Germline-derived CDR1 and CDR2 are SGHAT and FQNNGV. V trimming: 5 bases; J trimming: 1 base; junction bases outside the gene matches: 5. The CDR3: CASSGPGLAGSYEQYF. In nucleotides, the CDR3 is TGTGCCAGCAGCGGGCCGGGACTAGCGGGGTCCTACGAGCAGTACTTC.

The chain recombines TRBV2 with TRBJ1-1; unclear D gene. V gave up 7 bases and J gave up 5 bases, with 14 bases separating them. CDR1 and CDR2 from the germline V gene are SNHLY and FYNNEI. The CDR3 is 13 residues long. CDR3 loop: CASTQDGGTEAFF. In DNA, the CDR3 is TGTGCCAGCACTCAGGATGGAGGGACTGAAGCTTTCTTT.

The rearrangement links TRBV27 to TRBJ1-6, with TRBD1 as a possible D gene (6 bases). CDR1 and CDR2 from the germline V gene are MNHEY and SMNVEV (reference sequence). The CDR3 is made up of 16 amino acids. V lost 5 bases to trimming and J lost 9 bases, with 20 bases between them. The CDR3 protein is CASSRGGGARSSPLHF. The CDR3 coding sequence is TGTGCCAGCAGTCGGGGAGGGGGGGCAAGAAGTTCACCCCTCCACTTT.

The chain recombines TRBV30 with TRBJ1-6, with a possible D match to TRBD1 (5 bases). CDR1 and CDR2 from the germline V gene are GTSNPN and SVGIG (reference sequence). The V end was cut by 4 bases, the J end by 7 bases, with 11 bases between. The CDR3 has 13 residues. The CDR3 DNA sequence: TGTGCCTGGACAACGGGACTAAATTCACCCCTCCACTTT. It encodes CAWTTGLNSPLHF.

The V gene is TRBV5-4, the J gene TRBJ2-2; D might be TRBD2 (6 bases). This CDR3 contains 15 residues. Trimming stripped 4 bases from V and 1 base from J, with 11 bases between. CDR1 SGHNT and CDR2 YYREEE come from the germline V gene (reference sequence). The CDR3, as DNA: TGTGCCAGCAGCGGGGAGGAGTTGAACACCGGGGAGCTGTTTTTT. It encodes CASSGEELNTGELFF. Drawing the rest from reference TRBV5-4 and TRBJ2-2, the complete variable domain is ETGVTQSPTHLIKTRGQQVTLRCSSQSGHNTVSWYQQALGQGPQFIFQYYREEENGRGNFPPRFSGLQFPNYSSELNVNALELDDSALYLCASSGEELNTGELFFGEGSRLTVL.

The rearrangement joins TRBV5-4 to TRBJ2-5, with TRBD2 identical over 8 bases. CDR3 length: 15 amino acids. The germline V gene encodes CDR1 SGHNT and CDR2 YYREEE (reference sequence). The J segment lost 5 bases and the V segment lost 4 bases, leaving 10 bases of the junction unmatched. The CDR3 loop reads CASSPGGGRWETQYF. CDR3 coding DNA: TGTGCCAGCAGCCCCGGGGGGGGGCGGTGGGAGACCCAGTACTTC. The variable domain in full, completed from reference TRBV5-4 and TRBJ2-5, reads ETGVTQSPTHLIKTRGQQVTLRCSSQSGHNTVSWYQQALGQGPQFIFQYYREEENGRGNFPPRFSGLQFPNYSSELNVNALELDDSALYLCASSPGGGRWETQYFGPGTRLLVL.

This chain joins TRBV15 and TRBJ2-3; a possible D gene is TRBD2 (5 bases). CDR1 is LNHNV and CDR2 is YYDKDF in the germline V gene (reference sequence). The CDR3 runs to 14 residues. V lost 1 base and J 1 base, leaving 6 bases between the germline ends. The CDR3 bases are TGTGCCACCAGCAGAGCCGGGGGCACAGATACGCAGTATTTT. This codes for CATSRAGGTDTQYF.

The rearrangement links TRBV10-3 to TRBJ1-2; 10 bases line up with TRBD1. The CDR3 totals 15 residues. Germline V gene data show CDR1 as ENHRY and CDR2 as SYGVKD. With 3 bases clipped from V and 4 bases from J, the junction kept 5 bases outside the gene matches. CDR3 nucleotides: TGTGCCATCAGTGAACGGGACAGGGGATCCTATGGCTACACCTTC. Protein product: CAISERDRGSYGYTF.

In its sample, this clone was seen a few times. The rearrangement joins TRBV29-1 to TRBJ1-1; 9 positions agree with TRBD1. From germline, CDR1 is SQVTM and CDR2 ANQGSEA. V shed 0 bases, J shed 5 bases, and the junction held 7 bases outside the gene matches. The CDR3 runs 15 residues. In nucleotides, the CDR3 is TGCAGCGTTGAAGATTGGGGACAGGGAGAGACTGAAGCTTTCTTT. Translated, it gives CSVEDWGQGETEAFF.

The chain uses TRBV29-1 and TRBJ2-7; the D gene is possibly TRBD1 (6 bases). The germline V gene encodes CDR1 SQVTM and CDR2 ANQGSEA. The ends were cut back, 7 bases at V and 1 base at J, with 8 bases in the middle. The CDR3 has 11 amino acids. CDR3 sequence reads: CSGQGSYEQYF. CDR3 sequence (DNA): TGCAGCGGGCAGGGGTCCTACGAGCAGTACTTC.

The chain carries TRBV4-2 and TRBJ1-2, with D unresolved. With 0 bases removed from V and 1 base from J, the gap between germline ends came to 9 bases. This CDR3 contains 15 residues. Per germline, CDR1 LGHNA and CDR2 YNFKEQ. The CDR3 nucleotides read TGTGCCAGCAGCCAAGATCGCCACAGTAACTATGGCTACACCTTC. Residues: CASSQDRHSNYGYTF.

CDR3 nucleotides: TGTGCCAGCAGTATCTCGGAGAACTATGGCTACACCTTC. Protein: CASSISENYGYTF. The chain couples TRBV28 to TRBJ1-2; no reliable D call. CDR1 and CDR2 from the germline V gene are MDHEN and SYDVKM. The CDR3 length is 13 residues. Trimming stripped 5 bases from V and 2 bases from J, with 9 bases between.